The count of the clone carrying this TCR beta chain is one. This entry comes from a study of shared clonotypes between healthy human individuals. As for the study in general: The study drew on two women and a few men aged 18 to 49 as donors.

The CDR3 loop spans 16 amino acids. Germline V gene lookup returns CDR1 KGHSH and CDR2 LQKENI. The V end was cut by 3 bases, the J end by 0 bases, with 12 bases between. For sorted subsets, 150 to 200 ng DNA per replicate equaled about 31,000 T cell genomes. The table came from immunoSEQ multiplex PCR; TCRdb's copy has only in-frame clones and leaves some out. The sample has some 95,000 clones, roughly two thirds seen once. The receptor's source is a man younger than 40 in good health. This chain uses TRBV18 with TRBJ2-1, with D possibly being TRBD2 (6 bases). Sequencing was carried out using memory CD8+ T cells sorted from blood. As for subset: CD45RO+ cells pooled with CCR7-negative TemRA cells. This chain's CDR3 is CASSPTRGSSYNEQFF. The CDR3 region has the DNA TGTGCCAGCTCACCGACCCGGGGGAGCTCCTACAATGAGCAGTTCTTC.